The 27 T cell receptor beta chains below all came from one sample that was sequenced in a study of beta chain features in type 1 diabetes. Study-wide points: Shorter TCRB CDR3s, moderately but significantly so, were found in Type 1 diabetes patients in all four CD4+ subsets.

These TCRs' antigens remain unknown. Of the isolated RNA, all was reverse transcribed, and so the sequenced material was expressed TCRB transcripts. Assay used: immunoSEQ multiplex PCR; TCRdb lists only in-frame clones, some missing. The sample has 250,000 to 350,000 clones; over 11% are singletons. Material for sequencing was naive CD4+ T cells from blood. Every receptor here comes from a man aged 25-45 years with type 1 diabetes.

This clone showed up just a few times. The rearrangement links TRBV10-3 to TRBJ2-1, with 14 bases that match TRBD2. J was trimmed by 7 bases and V by 11 bases; bases with no gene match: 4. The CDR3 totals 13 residues. Germline CDR1 ENHRY, CDR2 SYGVKD. CDR3 amino acids: CALGLAGGNEQFF. CDR3 in DNA: TGTGCCCTTGGACTAGCGGGAGGAAATGAGCAGTTCTTC.

The gene calls are TRBV5-4 and TRBJ2-2; weak D call: TRBD1 (6 bases). Germline CDR1 is SGHNT and CDR2 is YYREEE (reference sequence). The V end lost 0 bases, the J end lost 3 bases, and 12 bases lay between the germline ends. The CDR3 has 16 residues. Written as DNA, the CDR3 is TGTGCCAGCAGCTTGGCGACAGGCGGCCACACCGGGGAGCTGTTTTTT. Translated: CASSLATGGHTGELFF. The full variable domain, completed using reference TRBV5-4 and TRBJ2-2, is ETGVTQSPTHLIKTRGQQVTLRCSSQSGHNTVSWYQQALGQGPQFIFQYYREEENGRGNFPPRFSGLQFPNYSSELNVNALELDDSALYLCASSLATGGHTGELFFGEGSRLTVL.

This clone was detected only a few times. V usage is TRBV7-6 and J usage is TRBJ1-1; possible D gene TRBD1, 6 bases. The CDR3 loop spans 15 amino acids. The V gene lost 3 bases and the J gene lost 0 bases, with 11 bases spanning the gap. CDR1 is SGHVS, CDR2 FNYEAQ, per germline. CDR3 loop: CASSLAGTLNTEAFF. The DNA of the CDR3 is TGTGCCAGCAGCTTGGCCGGGACACTGAACACTGAAGCTTTCTTT.

The CDR3 DNA reads as TGCAGTGCTAGTAGGGGGAACCACACCTTC. Protein sequence: CSASRGNHTF. This chain links TRBV20-1 with TRBJ1-2, with D maybe TRBD1 (6 bases). The CDR3 is 10 amino acids. Germline values: CDR1 DFQATT, CDR2 SNEGSKA (reference sequence). V lost 3 bases to trimming and J lost 12 bases, with 11 bases between them.

V is TRBV19 and J is TRBJ1-5, with TRBD1 as a possible D gene (5 bases). CDR3 length: 14 residues. CDR1 is LNHDA and CDR2 is SQIVND in the germline V gene (reference sequence). With 5 bases removed from V and 5 bases from J, the gap between germline ends came to 13 bases. CDR3 region: CASSLQEGYQPQHF. The DNA of the CDR3 is TGTGCCAGTAGTCTACAGGAGGGGTATCAGCCCCAGCATTTT.

This clone was counted between two and nine times. The chain is built from TRBV5-1 and TRBJ2-5; TRBD2 matches 10 bases. The junction had 6 bases not matched to a gene; V was cut back by 5 bases and J by 2 bases. CDR1 SGHRS and CDR2 YFSETQ come from the germline V gene. The CDR3 has 15 residues. CDR3 residues: CASSLAGVLQETQYF. CDR3 sequence (DNA): TGCGCCAGCAGTCTAGCGGGGGTATTACAAGAGACCCAGTACTTC.

V is TRBV21-1 and J is TRBJ2-1; the table gives TRBD1 as D, unverified against the DNA. TRBV21-1 is a pseudogene segment. The CDR3 extends over 13 amino acids. CDR3 protein: CATKLTGEDEQFF. CDR3 coding DNA: TGTGCTACCAAGTTGACAGGGGAGGATGAGCAGTTCTTC.

The V call is TRBV11-2, the J call TRBJ2-1; 8 bases map to TRBD2. The length of the CDR3 is 18 residues. The germline CDR1 and CDR2 sequences are SGHAT and FQNNGV. The ends lost 5 bases at V and 5 bases at J; junction bases unmatched: 17. The CDR3 DNA is TGTGCCAGCAGCCCACTTAGCGGGATTGGAAGGTTGGACAATGAGCAGTTCTTC. This codes for CASSPLSGIGRLDNEQFF.

This clone showed up just a few times. The CDR3 sequence is CASSASGASDTQYF. CDR3 sequence (DNA): TGTGCCAGTAGTGCCTCGGGAGCATCAGATACGCAGTATTTT. The V and J genes are TRBV19 and TRBJ2-3, with D possibly being TRBD2 (6 bases). V gave up 5 bases and J gave up 4 bases, with 13 bases separating them. This CDR3 has 14 amino acids. Germline loops: CDR1 LNHDA, CDR2 SQIVND (reference sequence).

This chain links TRBV19 with TRBJ1-1; 10 bases agree with TRBD1. The CDR3 is 13 amino acids. Losses at the gene ends were 8 bases for V and 2 bases for J; bases not matched to a gene: 2. Germline V gene sequence: CDR1 LNHDA, CDR2 SQIVND (reference sequence). As DNA, the CDR3 is TGTGCCAGTGGGACAGGGGTTAACACTGAAGCTTTCTTT. Its translation is CASGTGVNTEAFF.

This clone occurred a few times. The rearrangement uses TRBV6-5 and TRBJ1-3; D unresolved. The CDR3 consists of 10 residues. Trimming left V 5 bases short and J 8 bases short, with 4 bases between. Germline CDR1 and CDR2: MNHEY and SVGAGI. The CDR3 is CASSVDTIYF. CDR3 in DNA: TGTGCCAGCAGTGTAGACACCATATATTTT.

The chain joins TRBV2 to TRBJ2-1, with 9 positions matching TRBD2. Germline CDR1 is SNHLY and CDR2 is FYNNEI. The CDR3 consists of 15 residues. V shed 6 bases and J 3 bases; nucleotides not matched to a gene: 6. DNA for the CDR3: TGTGCCAGCAGGAGGCTAGCGGGGAGCTACAATGAGCAGTTCTTC. This encodes CASRRLAGSYNEQFF.

The chain carries TRBV28 and TRBJ1-1; D possibly corresponds to TRBD1 (5 bases). There are 11 residues in the CDR3. The germline CDR1 and CDR2 sequences are MDHEN and SYDVKM. The V gene lost 6 bases and the J gene lost 7 bases, with 9 bases spanning the gap. CDR3 sequence: CASRWTSEAFF. In DNA form, the CDR3 reads TGTGCCAGCAGATGGACAAGTGAAGCTTTCTTT.

The rearrangement joins TRBV5-4 to TRBJ1-2; no definite D call. Germline lookup yields CDR1 SGHNT and CDR2 YYREEE (reference sequence). V lost 0 bases to trimming and J lost 4 bases, with 16 bases between them. This CDR3 region has 16 residues. The CDR3 DNA is TGTGCCAGCAGCTTGGGGCAGAATAATCTTGGCTATGGCTACACCTTC. It is translated as CASSLGQNNLGYGYTF.

This clone was recorded a few times. This sequence joins TRBV7-2 and TRBJ2-7; 7 bases agree with TRBD2. V lost 5 bases and J lost 2; bases outside the gene matches: 9. Germline CDR1 reads SGHTA; CDR2 reads FQGNSA. The CDR3 totals 15 residues. DNA of the CDR3: TGTGCCAGCAGCAGTCCCCGCGGGGGAACCTACGAGCAGTACTTC. Its protein product is CASSSPRGGTYEQYF.

This chain connects TRBV10-3 to TRBJ2-5; TRBD1 agrees at 7 bases. J lost 5 bases, V lost 6 bases, and 6 bases had no gene match. CDR1 ENHRY and CDR2 SYGVKD come from the germline V gene. The CDR3 loop spans 13 amino acids. CDR3 amino acids: CAISRGGEETQYF. In nucleotides, the CDR3 is TGTGCCATCAGCCGAGGGGGCGAGGAGACCCAGTACTTC.

In its sample, this clone was seen a few times. The chain employs TRBV14 and TRBJ2-3; 12 bases align to TRBD2. The CDR3 loop spans 15 amino acids. CDR1 and CDR2 from the germline V gene are SGHDN and FVKESK. With V trimmed by 4 bases and J by 2 bases, 1 base remained unmatched. In DNA, the CDR3 is TGTGCCAGCAGCCGACTAGCGGGAGTCACAGATACGCAGTATTTT. It codes for CASSRLAGVTDTQYF. Complete variable domain (other parts from reference TRBV14 and TRBJ2-3): EAGVTQFPSHSVIEKGQTVTLRCDPISGHDNLYWYRRVMGKEIKFLLHFVKESKQDESGMPNNRFLAERTGGTYSTLKVQPAELEDSGVYFCASSRLAGVTDTQYFGPGTRLTVL.

This clone was counted between two and nine times. The J gene is TRBJ2-3, the V gene TRBV7-9; 9 bases are shared with TRBD2. With 5 bases clipped from V and 0 bases from J, the junction kept 3 bases outside the gene matches. Germline CDR1 SEHNR, CDR2 FQNEAQ (reference sequence). The CDR3 runs 15 residues. DNA for the CDR3: TGTGCCAGCAGCGTGGGACTAGCCAGCACAGATACGCAGTATTTT. This gives the protein CASSVGLASTDTQYF.

This clone has just a few counts. V gene TRBV4-3 combines with J gene TRBJ1-1; D gene ambiguous. This CDR3 is built from 13 residues. With 0 bases removed from V and 4 bases from J, the gap between germline ends came to 6 bases. Germline CDR1 LGHNA, CDR2 YSLEER. This CDR3 reads CASSQETVTEAFF. DNA of the CDR3: TGCGCCAGCAGCCAAGAAACGGTCACTGAAGCTTTCTTT.

This sequence joins TRBV7-9 and TRBJ1-4, with 7 nucleotides matching TRBD1. CDR3 length equals 15 residues. J lost 3 bases, V lost 1 base, and 2 bases had no gene match. Per germline, CDR1 SEHNR and CDR2 FQNEAQ (reference sequence). The CDR3 loop is CASSLEGTANEKLFF. CDR3 DNA: TGTGCCAGCAGCTTAGAGGGGACAGCTAATGAAAAACTGTTTTTT. Complete variable domain (other parts from reference TRBV7-9 and TRBJ1-4): DTGVSQNPRHKITKRGQNVTFRCDPISEHNRLYWYRQTLGQGPEFLTYFQNEAQLEKSRLLSDRFSAERPKGSFSTLEIQRTEQGDSAMYLCASSLEGTANEKLFFGSGTQLSVL.

The chain uses TRBV28 and TRBJ2-3; TRBD2 is a possible D gene (6 bases). CDR3 length equals 16 residues. Deletions cut 4 bases from V and 1 base from J, with 15 bases between. Per the germline V gene, CDR1 is MDHEN and CDR2 is SYDVKM. CDR3 in DNA: TGTGCCAGCAGTTCGACCGGGGGAGGTGGCACAGATACGCAGTATTTT. Amino acids: CASSSTGGGGTDTQYF.

Only a few counts were recorded for this clone. The gene calls are TRBV25-1 and TRBJ2-7, with 8 bases identical to TRBD2. V trimming: 1 base; J trimming: 1 base; junction bases outside the gene matches: 0. CDR1 and CDR2 (germline): MGHDK, SYGVNS. The CDR3 extends over 14 amino acids. This CDR3 is CASSESGGSYEQYF. As DNA, the CDR3 is TGTGCCAGCAGTGAATCGGGGGGGTCCTACGAGCAGTACTTC.

The chain carries TRBV4-1 and TRBJ2-6, with D uncertain. The CDR3 is 16 residues long. CDR1 and CDR2 from the germline V gene are MGHRA and YSYEKL. V was cut by 1 base and J by 4 bases, with 11 bases left in between. Written as DNA, the CDR3 is TGCGCCAGCAGCCAAGTCCAATACACGGGGGCCAACGTCCTGACTTTC. Residues: CASSQVQYTGANVLTF.

The J gene is TRBJ2-1, the V gene TRBV10-3; D unclear. The CDR3 sequence is 11 residues long. Deletions cut 8 bases from V and 3 bases from J, with 5 bases between. Germline-derived CDR1 and CDR2 are ENHRY and SYGVKD. The CDR3 bases are TGTGCCATCTCTATCTACAATGAGCAGTTCTTC. Translated, it gives CAISIYNEQFF.

The V and J genes are TRBV6-6 and TRBJ2-5, with D unresolved. The CDR3 runs to 13 residues. Germline lookup yields CDR1 MNHNY and CDR2 SVGAGI (reference sequence). The germline V and J ends were trimmed by 3 bases and 2 bases, with 7 bases remaining between them. CDR3 DNA: TGTGCCAGCAGTTATCTAGATCAAGAGACCCAGTACTTC. Protein: CASSYLDQETQYF.

The rearrangement uses TRBV27 and TRBJ1-4, with 11 bases lining up with TRBD1. Germline CDR1 is MNHEY and CDR2 is SMNVEV (reference sequence). This CDR3 is built from 17 residues. Unmatched junction bases numbered 8, after V lost 5 bases and J lost 3 bases. The DNA for the CDR3 is TGTGCCAGCAGTACCGGGACAGGGGGACTGGCTAATGAAAAACTGTTTTTT. Amino acids: CASSTGTGGLANEKLFF.

This clone was detected a few times. The rearrangement uses TRBV4-3 and TRBJ1-2; D perhaps matches TRBD1 (5 bases). V shed 0 bases and J shed 4 bases, with 9 bases lying between them. This CDR3 spans 14 amino acids. Germline V gives CDR1 LGHNA, CDR2 YSLEER. CDR3 loop: CASSQDAGIYGYTF. The CDR3 nucleotides are TGCGCCAGCAGCCAAGATGCAGGGATCTATGGCTACACCTTC.